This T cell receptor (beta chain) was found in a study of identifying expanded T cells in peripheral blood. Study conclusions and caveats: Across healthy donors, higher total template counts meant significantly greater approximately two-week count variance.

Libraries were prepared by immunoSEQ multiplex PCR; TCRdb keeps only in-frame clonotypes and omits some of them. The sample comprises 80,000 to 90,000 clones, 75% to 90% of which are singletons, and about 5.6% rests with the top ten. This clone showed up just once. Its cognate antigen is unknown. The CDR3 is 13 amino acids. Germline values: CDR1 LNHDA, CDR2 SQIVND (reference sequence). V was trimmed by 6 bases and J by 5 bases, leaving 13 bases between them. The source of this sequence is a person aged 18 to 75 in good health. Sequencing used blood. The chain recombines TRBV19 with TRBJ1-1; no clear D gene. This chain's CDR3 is CASRAGIKTEAFF. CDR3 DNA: TGTGCCAGTAGGGCAGGAATTAAAACTGAAGCTTTCTTT.